The 8 T cell receptor beta chains below come from one sample, sequenced in a study of regulatory T cells in long-lasting Graves disease. The TCR beta library used iRepertoire HTBI primers with Arm-PCR amplification of CDR3. TCRdb ran MiXCR on the multiplex PCR reads and lists one entry per CDR3 protein. The table has 350,000 to 450,000 distinct CDR3 sequences, roughly 23% seen once; the top ten hold roughly an eighth. Described time point: persistent/refractory GD, antithyroid drugs over 5 years with positive TRAb. PBMC RNA served as the TCR library source. The specimen was peripheral blood mononuclear cells (PBMCs), collected when the disease was refractory, from a patient treated with antithyroid drugs. The receptors were gathered from a female donor with Graves disease.

This clonotype was recorded many times. The chain recombines TRBV28 with TRBJ2-7; 14 bases fit TRBD2. Germline V gene data show CDR1 as MDHEN and CDR2 as SYDVKM. The V gene end was trimmed by 4 bases and the J gene end by 5 bases; junction bases not matched to a gene: 7. CDR3 length: 16 amino acids. This chain's CDR3 is CASSSPGLAGAHEQYF. The CDR3 DNA follows: TGTGCCAGCAGTTCCCCGGGACTAGCGGGAGCTCACGAGCAGTACTTC.

Many counts were recorded for this clonotype. The CDR3 loop is CASSFLSNVLTF. The CDR3 DNA reads TGTGCCAGCAGTTTTCTTTCCAACGTCCTGACTTTC. The chain couples TRBV12-3 or TRBV12-4 to TRBJ2-6; D is unclear. The CDR3 runs to 12 residues. V lost 3 bases and J lost 8, with 5 bases in between.

This clonotype was counted at least ten times. This rearrangement joins TRBV3-1 to TRBJ2-5; 12 bases align to TRBD2. Germline V CDR1 and CDR2: LGHDT, YNNKEL (reference sequence). With V trimmed by 4 bases and J by 5 bases, 5 bases remained unmatched. The CDR3 contains 15 residues. The CDR3 nucleotides read TGTGCCAGCAGCCGGCTAGCGGGAGGGCTGGAGACCCAGTACTTC. Translating gives CASSRLAGGLETQYF.

This chain links TRBV5-1 with TRBJ2-7, with D possibly being TRBD2 (5 bases). The CDR3 is made up of 14 amino acids. The V end was cut by 0 bases, the J end by 5 bases, with 12 bases between. Per the germline V gene, CDR1 is SGHRS and CDR2 is YFSETQ. Here the CDR3 DNA reads TGCGCCAGCAGCTTGGTGGCGGGTGGCGACGAGCAGTACTTC. It translates to CASSLVAGGDEQYF.

In its sample, this clonotype was seen a few times. V gene TRBV7-2 combines with J gene TRBJ2-1; no definite D call. Germline V CDR1 and CDR2: SGHTA, FQGNSA. V was trimmed by 3 bases and J by 8 bases, leaving 17 bases between them. This CDR3 is built from 15 residues. CDR3 bases: TGTGCCAGCAGCTTCCAACCGGGCCCATTATATGAGCAGTTCTTC. Translating gives CASSFQPGPLYEQFF.

CDR3 DNA: TGTGCCATCAGTGCTTCGCGGGAGGGCCTTAGTTCAGAGACCCAGTACTTC. Residues: CAISASREGLSSETQYF. The V and J genes are TRBV10-3 and TRBJ2-5; the match to TRBD2 covers 9 bases. The length of the CDR3 is 17 residues. In germline, CDR1 is ENHRY, CDR2 SYGVKD. The J segment lost 4 bases and the V segment lost 4 bases, leaving 13 bases of the junction unmatched.

This clonotype was recorded at least ten times. This rearrangement joins TRBV20-1 to TRBJ1-1; 7 nucleotides match TRBD1. The ends lost 4 bases at V and 0 bases at J; junction bases unmatched: 17. CDR1 is DFQATT and CDR2 is SNEGSKA in the germline V gene (reference sequence). This CDR3 is built from 18 residues. As DNA, the CDR3 is TGCAGTGCTAAGGGAATCACCCAGCGGGACAGACTGAACACTGAAGCTTTCTTT. Its translation: CSAKGITQRDRLNTEAFF.

The CDR3 is CASSSVSRDTQYF. The CDR3 DNA reads TGTGCCAGCAGTTCTGTGTCACGTGATACGCAGTATTTT. The V and J genes are TRBV28 and TRBJ2-3, with no clear D. The V end lost 4 bases, the J end lost 6 bases, and 11 bases lay between the germline ends. CDR1 MDHEN and CDR2 SYDVKM come from the germline V gene. The CDR3 has 13 residues.